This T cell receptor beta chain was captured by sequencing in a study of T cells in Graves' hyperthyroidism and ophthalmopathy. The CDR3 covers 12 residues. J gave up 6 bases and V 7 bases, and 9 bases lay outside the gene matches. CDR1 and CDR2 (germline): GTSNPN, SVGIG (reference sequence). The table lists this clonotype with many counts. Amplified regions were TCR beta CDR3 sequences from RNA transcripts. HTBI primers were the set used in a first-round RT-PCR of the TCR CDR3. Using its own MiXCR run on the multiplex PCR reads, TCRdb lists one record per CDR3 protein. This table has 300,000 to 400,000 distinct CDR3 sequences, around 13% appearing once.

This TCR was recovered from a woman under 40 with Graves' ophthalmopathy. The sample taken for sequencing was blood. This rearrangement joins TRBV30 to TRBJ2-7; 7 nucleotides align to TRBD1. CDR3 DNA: TGTGCCTCCAACAGACAGGGTAGCGAGCAGTACTTC. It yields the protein CASNRQGSEQYF.